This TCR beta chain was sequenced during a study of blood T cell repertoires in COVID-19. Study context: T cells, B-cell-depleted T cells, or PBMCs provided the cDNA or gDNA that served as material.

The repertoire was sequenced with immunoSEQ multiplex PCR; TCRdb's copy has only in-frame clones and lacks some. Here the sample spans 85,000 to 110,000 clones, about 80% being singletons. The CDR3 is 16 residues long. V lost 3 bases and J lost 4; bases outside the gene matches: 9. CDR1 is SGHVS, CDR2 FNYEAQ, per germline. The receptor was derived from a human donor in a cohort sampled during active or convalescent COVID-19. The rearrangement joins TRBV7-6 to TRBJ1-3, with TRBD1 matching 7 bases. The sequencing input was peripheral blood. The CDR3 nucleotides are TGTGCCAGCAGCTTCAACATACAGGGGTCCGGAAACACCATATATTTT. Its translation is CASSFNIQGSGNTIYF.